These T cell receptor beta chains were read from a single sample in a study of CD8 T cell repertoires and HIV-1 epitope variants. Sequencing used immunoSEQ multiplex PCR; TCRdb keeps in-frame clones, though not all of them. Of about 90,000 clones listed, roughly four fifths are singletons. Sequencing used uncultured baseline CD8+ T cells from peripheral blood mononuclear cells (PBMCs). All receptors come from a male donor with HIV. CDR3s include the opening cysteine and the closing phenylalanine or tryptophan. The order of the fields is D gene, J gene, V gene, clone size, CDR3 protein, CDR3 DNA. The D gene is left open where the match is weak. Not all rows give a size; the values are once, few, many and, for expanded clones, a class.

D gene: -; J gene: TRBJ1-6; V gene: TRBV14; clone size: -; CDR3 protein: CASSQMGGAHNSPLHF; CDR3 DNA: TGTGCCAGCAGCCAAATGGGGGGGGCCCATAATTCACCCCTCCACTTT
D gene: TRBD2; J gene: TRBJ2-1; V gene: TRBV25-1; clone size: -; CDR3 protein: CATATVRGGKYNEQFF; CDR3 DNA: TGTGCCACCGCCACAGTACGGGGGGGAAAATACAATGAGCAGTTCTTC
D gene: -; J gene: TRBJ2-1; V gene: TRBV28; clone size: -; CDR3 protein: CASSLVGREQFF; CDR3 DNA: TGTGCCAGCAGTTTAGTCGGGCGGGAGCAGTTCTTC
D gene: -; J gene: TRBJ2-5; V gene: TRBV28; clone size: -; CDR3 protein: CASRPGRVGETQYF; CDR3 DNA: TGTGCCAGCCGTCCCGGGCGTGTGGGAGAGACCCAGTACTTC
D gene: TRBD2; J gene: TRBJ2-3; V gene: TRBV19; clone size: few; CDR3 protein: CASTKWGGQSTDTQYF; CDR3 DNA: TGTGCCAGTACCAAATGGGGGGGTCAGAGCACAGATACGCAGTATTTT
D gene: TRBD1; J gene: TRBJ1-5; V gene: TRBV27; clone size: -; CDR3 protein: CASSAGGRRDQPQHF; CDR3 DNA: TGTGCCAGCAGTGCAGGGGGGAGGCGGGATCAGCCCCAGCATTTT
D gene: TRBD1; J gene: TRBJ2-5; V gene: TRBV2; clone size: -; CDR3 protein: CASSPRTGIQETQYF; CDR3 DNA: TGTGCCAGCAGTCCCCGGACAGGGATCCAAGAGACCCAGTACTTC
D gene: TRBD1; J gene: TRBJ2-1; V gene: TRBV14; clone size: -; CDR3 protein: CASSWDSYNEQFF; CDR3 DNA: TGTGCCAGCAGCTGGGACAGCTACAATGAGCAGTTCTTC
D gene: -; J gene: TRBJ2-2; V gene: TRBV7-9; clone size: -; CDR3 protein: CASSRRIVGTGELFF; CDR3 DNA: TGTGCCAGCAGCCGACGGATCGTAGGGACCGGGGAGCTGTTTTTT
D gene: -; J gene: TRBJ1-5; V gene: TRBV27; clone size: once; CDR3 protein: CASSFRSWGSNQPQHF; CDR3 DNA: TGTGCCAGCAGTTTCCGAAGTTGGGGTAGCAATCAGCCCCAGCATTTT
D gene: TRBD1; J gene: TRBJ2-5; V gene: TRBV5-1; clone size: -; CDR3 protein: CASSPRGTGETQYF; CDR3 DNA: TGCGCCAGCAGCCCCCGCGGGACAGGAGAGACCCAGTACTTC
D gene: TRBD2; J gene: TRBJ2-5; V gene: TRBV19; clone size: few; CDR3 protein: CASRRSGGAETQYF; CDR3 DNA: TGTGCCAGTAGGCGTAGCGGGGGGGCGGAGACCCAGTACTTC
D gene: -; J gene: TRBJ1-4; V gene: TRBV28; clone size: -; CDR3 protein: CASKPTNEKLFF; CDR3 DNA: TGTGCCAGCAAGCCAACTAATGAAAAACTGTTTTTT
D gene: TRBD1; J gene: TRBJ2-7; V gene: TRBV6-6; clone size: -; CDR3 protein: CASSNGQAGEQYF; CDR3 DNA: TGTGCCAGCAGTAACGGACAGGCCGGGGAGCAGTACTTC
D gene: -; J gene: TRBJ1-2; V gene: TRBV12-5; clone size: once; CDR3 protein: CASGPTENYGYTF; CDR3 DNA: TGTGCTAGTGGTCCGACAGAAAACTATGGCTACACCTTC
D gene: -; J gene: TRBJ2-7; V gene: TRBV13; clone size: -; CDR3 protein: CASSFGRYEQYF; CDR3 DNA: TGTGCCAGCAGCTTCGGTCGGTACGAGCAGTACTTC
D gene: -; J gene: TRBJ2-7; V gene: TRBV7-9; clone size: once; CDR3 protein: CASTKVYSYEQYF; CDR3 DNA: TGTGCCAGCACAAAGGTATATTCCTACGAGCAGTACTTC
D gene: -; J gene: TRBJ1-4; V gene: TRBV27; clone size: -; CDR3 protein: CASTHLGTNEKLFF; CDR3 DNA: TGTGCCAGCACCCATTTGGGAACTAATGAAAAACTGTTTTTT
D gene: TRBD1; J gene: TRBJ2-5; V gene: TRBV28; clone size: -; CDR3 protein: CASSTRQGWGETQYF; CDR3 DNA: TGTGCCAGCAGTACACGACAGGGCTGGGGAGAGACCCAGTACTTC
D gene: -; J gene: TRBJ2-4; V gene: TRBV28; clone size: -; CDR3 protein: CASSSGDRNIQYF; CDR3 DNA: TGTGCCAGCAGTTCCGGCGACAGGAACATTCAGTACTTC
D gene: TRBD1; J gene: TRBJ2-1; V gene: TRBV13; clone size: -; CDR3 protein: CASSPKDRAVGNEQFF; CDR3 DNA: TGTGCCAGCAGCCCGAAGGACAGGGCGGTGGGCAATGAGCAGTTCTTC
D gene: -; J gene: TRBJ2-3; V gene: TRBV5-1; clone size: -; CDR3 protein: CASSYTVSTDTQYF; CDR3 DNA: TGCGCCAGCAGTTATACCGTTTCCACAGATACGCAGTATTTT
D gene: -; J gene: TRBJ2-1; V gene: TRBV6-5; clone size: -; CDR3 protein: CASGGNEQFF; CDR3 DNA: TGTGCCAGCGGGGGCAATGAGCAGTTCTTC
D gene: -; J gene: TRBJ1-5; V gene: TRBV19; clone size: few; CDR3 protein: CASSIDPLTLLQHF; CDR3 DNA: TGTGCCAGTAGTATAGACCCCTTGACCCTACTCCAGCATTTT
D gene: TRBD2; J gene: TRBJ2-1; V gene: TRBV5-5; clone size: -; CDR3 protein: CASSLLAGASYNEQFF; CDR3 DNA: TGTGCCAGCAGCCTGCTAGCGGGAGCTTCCTACAATGAGCAGTTCTTC
D gene: -; J gene: TRBJ2-7; V gene: TRBV9; clone size: -; CDR3 protein: CASSVGVLGVPYEQYF; CDR3 DNA: TGTGCCAGCAGCGTTGGAGTCCTTGGGGTCCCCTACGAGCAGTACTTC
D gene: TRBD2; J gene: TRBJ2-4; V gene: TRBV27; clone size: -; CDR3 protein: CASSPGTSGSHSIQYF; CDR3 DNA: TGTGCCAGCAGTCCCGGGACTAGCGGGAGTCATAGCATTCAGTACTTC
D gene: TRBD2; J gene: TRBJ2-3; V gene: TRBV2; clone size: few; CDR3 protein: CASSEAGLAGTDTQYF; CDR3 DNA: TGTGCCAGCAGTGAAGCGGGCCTAGCGGGCACAGATACGCAGTATTTT
D gene: TRBD2; J gene: TRBJ2-5; V gene: TRBV27; clone size: few; CDR3 protein: CASRDPGQGGETQYF; CDR3 DNA: TGTGCCAGCAGAGACCCCGGGCAGGGAGGGGAGACCCAGTACTTC
D gene: TRBD2; J gene: TRBJ2-1; V gene: TRBV5-6; clone size: -; CDR3 protein: CASSFRLAGGIIYNEQFF; CDR3 DNA: TGTGCCAGCAGCTTCCGGCTAGCGGGAGGGATTATCTACAATGAGCAGTTCTTC
D gene: -; J gene: TRBJ2-7; V gene: TRBV30; clone size: once; CDR3 protein: CACFQMSGEQYF; CDR3 DNA: TGTGCCTGTTTTCAGATGTCAGGGGAGCAGTACTTC
D gene: TRBD1; J gene: TRBJ1-4; V gene: TRBV2; clone size: -; CDR3 protein: CVWTGGGEGTNEKLFF; CDR3 DNA: TGTGTCTGGACAGGGGGAGGAGAAGGCACTAATGAAAAACTGTTTTTT
D gene: TRBD2; J gene: TRBJ2-7; V gene: TRBV28; clone size: few; CDR3 protein: CASSPGTSHEQYF; CDR3 DNA: TGTGCCAGCAGTCCCGGGACTAGCCACGAGCAGTACTTC
D gene: -; J gene: TRBJ2-6; V gene: TRBV27; clone size: -; CDR3 protein: CASSFMRLISGANVLTF; CDR3 DNA: TGTGCCAGCAGTTTCATGAGACTCATCTCTGGGGCCAACGTCCTGACTTTC
D gene: TRBD1; J gene: TRBJ2-2; V gene: TRBV5-1; clone size: -; CDR3 protein: CASSSQGAQNTGELFF; CDR3 DNA: TGCGCCAGCAGCTCCCAGGGGGCGCAGAACACCGGGGAGCTGTTTTTT
D gene: -; J gene: TRBJ2-1; V gene: TRBV19; clone size: -; CDR3 protein: CASSIVPGAYIF; CDR3 DNA: TGTGCCAGTAGTATAGTTCCAGGGGCCTACATCTTC
D gene: -; J gene: TRBJ2-7; V gene: TRBV19; clone size: -; CDR3 protein: CASSRGETYEQYF; CDR3 DNA: TGTGCCAGTAGTAGGGGGGAGACCTACGAGCAGTACTTC
D gene: TRBD1; J gene: TRBJ1-5; V gene: TRBV5-1; clone size: once; CDR3 protein: CASSLEGALNQPQHF; CDR3 DNA: TGCGCCAGCAGCCTCGAGGGGGCCCTTAATCAGCCCCAGCATTTT